One sample yielded the 30 T cell receptor beta chains listed below, sequenced in a study of regulatory T cells in long-lasting Graves disease. The time point was: newly diagnosed GD, antithyroid drugs for less than 3 months. Generation of the TCR library employed RNA extracted from PBMCs. TCR beta libraries were built with iRepertoire HTBI primers and Arm-PCR of CDR3 regions. MiXCR was run by TCRdb on the multiplex PCR reads, yielding one entry per CDR3 protein. The sample includes 530,000 or so distinct CDR3 sequences, more than 15% of them seen just once. These same data were also listed under a study on T cells in Graves' hyperthyroidism and ophthalmopathy.

The sequences come from peripheral blood mononuclear cells (PBMCs), collected at new diagnosis, from a patient treated with antithyroid drugs. These receptors all come from a man aged 18 to 30 with Graves disease.

The gene calls are TRBV7-9 and TRBJ2-3; the D gene is possibly TRBD2 (6 bases). V lost 5 bases and J lost 0, with 15 bases in between. Germline V gene data show CDR1 as SEHNR and CDR2 as FQNEAQ (reference sequence). The CDR3 length is 16 residues. CDR3 amino acids: CASSLRQAGSTDTQYF. CDR3 nucleotides: TGTGCCAGCAGCCTCCGGCAGGCGGGGAGCACAGATACGCAGTATTTT.

This clonotype was seen a handful of times. This rearrangement joins TRBV28 to TRBJ1-5; D gene unclear. Germline values: CDR1 MDHEN, CDR2 SYDVKM. The V gene lost 6 bases and the J gene lost 7 bases, with 10 bases spanning the gap. The CDR3 sequence is 12 residues long. Here the CDR3 reads CASSLRTQPQHF. The CDR3 DNA follows: TGTGCCAGCAGCTTAAGGACGCAGCCCCAGCATTTT.

In its sample, this clonotype was seen a few times. This chain uses TRBV20-1 with TRBJ2-7; D possibly corresponds to TRBD2 (6 bases). This CDR3 contains 15 residues. Germline V gene lookup returns CDR1 DFQATT and CDR2 SNEGSKA (reference sequence). The V and J ends lost 4 bases and 2 bases respectively, with 18 bases between them. The CDR3: CSANPSSATPYEQYF. In nucleotides, the CDR3 is TGCAGTGCTAACCCCTCTAGCGCGACCCCCTACGAGCAGTACTTC.

This clonotype came up many times. CDR3 DNA: TGTGCCAGCAGTGGGGAAACAGGGCCCAATCAGCCCCAGCATTTT. Translation gives CASSGETGPNQPQHF. The chain links TRBV27 to TRBJ1-5, with D possibly being TRBD1 (6 bases). The V and J ends lost 5 bases and 3 bases respectively, with 14 bases between them. This CDR3 contains 15 residues. CDR1 is MNHEY and CDR2 is SMNVEV in the germline V gene (reference sequence).

CDR3 protein: CSAILTSYNEQFF. The CDR3 DNA sequence: TGCAGCGCTATCCTTACTAGTTACAATGAGCAGTTCTTC. The chain employs TRBV29-1 and TRBJ2-1; D is perhaps TRBD2 (5 bases). Per germline, CDR1 SQVTM and CDR2 ANQGSEA. The CDR3 is 13 residues long. Deletions cut 7 bases from V and 4 bases from J, with 14 bases between.

In this sample, this clonotype turned up a few times. CDR3 region: CATSRDSRQYVSPLHF. CDR3 in DNA: TGTGCCACCAGCAGAGATTCCCGACAGTATGTCTCACCCCTCCACTTT. The rearrangement joins TRBV15 to TRBJ1-6, with D possibly matching TRBD1 (5 bases). Germline V gives CDR1 LNHNV, CDR2 YYDKDF (reference sequence). Trimming removed 0 bases from V and 10 bases from J, with 16 bases in between. There are 16 residues in the CDR3.

This sequence joins TRBV5-1 and TRBJ2-7, with D possibly being TRBD1 (6 bases). The CDR3 sequence is 16 residues long. Trimming pared 7 bases from V and 3 bases from J, leaving 23 bases between. In germline, CDR1 is SGHRS, CDR2 YFSETQ. The CDR3 loop is CASALSVPGAHYEQYF. The DNA for the CDR3 is TGCGCCAGCGCTCTCTCAGTTCCAGGGGCCCACTACGAGCAGTACTTC.

This clonotype came up a few times. J is TRBJ2-7 and V is TRBV27; D unclear. The CDR3 covers 17 residues. The ends were cut back, 0 bases at V and 0 bases at J, with 15 bases in the middle. From germline, CDR1 is MNHEY and CDR2 SMNVEV (reference sequence). The CDR3 loop is CASSLSLPSGFSYEQYF. The CDR3 DNA reads as TGTGCCAGCAGTTTATCGCTTCCCTCGGGTTTCTCCTACGAGCAGTACTTC.

The V and J genes are TRBV6-2 or TRBV6-3 and TRBJ2-5; D might be TRBD2 (6 bases). V was trimmed by 4 bases and J by 1 base, leaving 10 bases between them. CDR3 length equals 14 residues. Germline CDR1 reads MNHEY; CDR2 reads SVGEGT. The CDR3 coding sequence is TGTGCCAGCAGTTTTAGCGGTACCCAAGAGACCCAGTACTTC. Its translation is CASSFSGTQETQYF.

In this sample, this clonotype turned up a few times. J is TRBJ2-1 and V is TRBV7-3; 7 nucleotides agree with TRBD2. V lost 2 bases to trimming and J lost 2 bases; unmatched junction nucleotides: 3. The V gene's germline CDR1 is SGHTA and CDR2 FQGTGA. This CDR3 contains 15 residues. CDR3 DNA sequence: TGTGCCAGCAGCTTATATCGGGAGGCCTACAATGAGCAGTTCTTC. Protein: CASSLYREAYNEQFF.

The chain has TRBV19 and TRBJ2-2; a weak D match, TRBD2 (5 bases). The CDR3 runs to 14 residues. Per the germline V gene, CDR1 is LNHDA and CDR2 is SQIVND (reference sequence). Trimming removed 1 base from V and 5 bases from J, with 8 bases in between. The CDR3 DNA is TGTGCCAGTAGTATAGCCGGGATTACCGGGGAGCTGTTTTTT. Its protein product is CASSIAGITGELFF.

This clonotype was found a few times. The chain recombines TRBV11-2 with TRBJ1-6; tentative D call: TRBD1 (6 bases). The germline CDR1 and CDR2 sequences are SGHAT and FQNNGV. V was clipped by 4 bases and J by 7 bases, with 14 bases between them. The CDR3 consists of 15 residues. The CDR3 DNA is TGTGCCAGCAGCTCGGGACAACGACGGAATTCACCCCTCCACTTT. It translates to CASSSGQRRNSPLHF.

Details on this clonotype: A much bigger clone sits one base away, suggesting this may be a read error. The chain links TRBV15 to TRBJ2-1; 8 bases fit TRBD2. This CDR3 has 14 residues. Germline V gene sequence: CDR1 LNHNV, CDR2 YYDKDF (reference sequence). Trimming at V came to 5 bases and at J to 7 bases, leaving 7 bases not matched to a gene. The CDR3 sequence is CATSGVPSGNEQFF. The CDR3 region has the DNA TGTGCCACCAGCGGAGTTCCTAGCGGGAATGAGCAGTTCTTC.

The rearrangement links TRBV7-6 to TRBJ2-1, with D maybe TRBD2 (6 bases). The CDR3 is 17 residues long. V lost 5 bases to trimming and J lost 0 bases, with 17 bases between them. Germline V gene sequence: CDR1 SGHVS, CDR2 FNYEAQ. The DNA of the CDR3 is TGTGCCAGCAGCCTTCGCTACCGGGACTCCTCCTACAATGAGCAGTTCTTC. This gives the protein CASSLRYRDSSYNEQFF. Full variable domain (remainder filled in from reference TRBV7-6 and TRBJ2-1): GAGVSQSPRYKVTKRGQDVALRCDPISGHVSLYWYRQALGQGPEFLTYFNYEAQQDKSGLPNDRFSAERPEGSISTLTIQRTEQRDSAMYRCASSLRYRDSSYNEQFFGPGTRLTVL.

This chain uses TRBV3-1 with TRBJ2-1; no firm D call. The V gene lost 3 bases and the J gene lost 10 bases, with 13 bases spanning the gap. CDR1 and CDR2 from the germline V gene are LGHDT and YNNKEL (reference sequence). The CDR3 is made up of 13 amino acids. CDR3 in amino acids: CASSHGTPAEQFF. CDR3 bases: TGTGCCAGCAGCCATGGTACGCCGGCAGAGCAGTTCTTC.

The chain has TRBV12-3 or TRBV12-4 and TRBJ2-1; tentatively, D is TRBD1 or TRBD2 (5 bases each). The CDR3 contains 16 residues. V shed 6 bases and J shed 5 bases, with 20 bases lying between them. For the CDR3, the DNA is TGTGCCAGCAGCCCCACTGGGGGTGTCCATCACAATGAGCAGTTCTTC. This encodes CASSPTGGVHHNEQFF.

This clonotype was picked up many times. The chain joins TRBV12-3 or TRBV12-4 to TRBJ2-2; 12 bases are shared with TRBD2. V dropped 6 bases and J dropped 7; count of bases not matched to a gene: 3. This CDR3 has 14 residues. In nucleotides, the CDR3 is TGTGCCAGCAGCTCTAGCGGGAGGGGCGGGGAGCTGTTTTTT. Its protein is CASSSSGRGGELFF.

The sample holds a few counts of this clonotype. A much bigger clone sits one base away, suggesting this may be a read error. This chain links TRBV12-3 or TRBV12-4 with TRBJ1-1; D is unclear. The V end was cut by 3 bases, the J end by 7 bases, with 12 bases between. CDR3 length: 13 residues. CDR3 sequence (DNA): TGTGCCAGCAGTTTGTCACGGGCCGGTGAAGCTTTCTTT. This sequence encodes CASSLSRAGEAFF.

This clonotype was counted ten times or more. The DNA for the CDR3 is TGTGCCAGCAGAGGGACAGAAGAGACCCAGTACTTC. Its translation: CASRGTEETQYF. The rearrangement links TRBV7-9 to TRBJ2-5, with 7 positions matching TRBD1. CDR1 is SEHNR and CDR2 is FQNEAQ in the germline V gene (reference sequence). The CDR3 loop spans 12 amino acids. V trimming: 6 bases; J trimming: 3 bases; junction bases outside the gene matches: 1.

In this sample, this clonotype turned up a few times. The rearrangement joins TRBV19 to TRBJ2-7; TRBD2 aligns across 7 bases. Trimming removed 3 bases from V and 5 bases from J; junction bases left unmatched: 16. This CDR3 spans 17 amino acids. Germline CDR1 reads LNHDA; CDR2 reads SQIVND (reference sequence). CDR3 DNA sequence: TGTGCCAGTAGTATCACGCCTGCGACTAGCCCACGTAACGAGCAGTACTTC. It encodes CASSITPATSPRNEQYF. Full variable domain (outside the CDR3, taken from reference TRBV19 and TRBJ2-7): DGGITQSPKYLFRKEGQNVTLSCEQNLNHDAMYWYRQDPGQGLRLIYYSQIVNDFQKGDIAEGYSVSREKKESFPLTVTSAQKNPTAFYLCASSITPATSPRNEQYFGPGTRLTVT.

This clonotype was detected many times. This chain joins TRBV2 and TRBJ1-1; possibly TRBD1 for D (5 bases). Germline-derived CDR1 and CDR2 are SNHLY and FYNNEI. V gave up 5 bases and J gave up 1 base, with 11 bases separating them. The CDR3 contains 14 residues. The CDR3: CASSRWDQNTEAFF. The CDR3 nucleotides are TGTGCCAGCAGTAGGTGGGACCAGAACACTGAAGCTTTCTTT.

The chain links TRBV27 to TRBJ1-6; the match to TRBD1 covers 11 bases. V lost 4 bases to trimming and J lost 3 bases; unmatched junction nucleotides: 5. Germline CDR1 MNHEY, CDR2 SMNVEV (reference sequence). CDR3 length: 17 residues. The CDR3 DNA reads TGTGCCAGCAGTTATCGGACAGGGGGCCTCTATAATTCACCCCTCCACTTT. Amino acid sequence: CASSYRTGGLYNSPLHF.

The table lists this clonotype with a few counts. The V and J genes are TRBV18 and TRBJ2-7; weak D call: TRBD1 (5 bases). The CDR3 is 16 amino acids. The V end lost 0 bases, the J end lost 3 bases, and 15 bases lay between the germline ends. CDR1 KGHSH and CDR2 LQKENI come from the germline V gene. The CDR3 sequence is CASSPPPGRVDYEQYF. CDR3 DNA sequence: TGTGCCAGCTCACCACCCCCCGGCAGGGTGGACTACGAGCAGTACTTC.

Of note for this clonotype: A read error may be the cause here, since a much bigger clone is one base away. The chain carries TRBV18 and TRBJ1-1; perhaps TRBD1 as D (6 bases). Germline lookup yields CDR1 KGHSH and CDR2 LQKENI. The CDR3 spans 14 residues. CDR3 nucleotides: TGTGCCAGCTCACCGATGGGACAAAGGTCTGAAGCTCTCTTT. Residues: CASSPMGQRSEALF.

The V call is TRBV19, the J call TRBJ1-1; D is undetermined. CDR3 length equals 14 residues. Germline V gene data show CDR1 as LNHDA and CDR2 as SQIVND (reference sequence). V was shortened by 3 bases and J by 0 bases, with 8 bases between the two germline ends. The CDR3 DNA reads TGTGCCAGTAGTATTCGACGAATGAACACTGAAGCTTTCTTT. Its translation is CASSIRRMNTEAFF.

This clonotype was seen a few times. This chain uses TRBV7-9 with TRBJ2-7; D perhaps matches TRBD1 (5 bases). In germline, CDR1 is SEHNR, CDR2 FQNEAQ (reference sequence). Trimming shortened V by 4 bases and J by 5 bases, and 12 bases separated the two germline ends. The CDR3 has 13 residues. Here the CDR3 DNA reads TGTGCCAGCAGCTCGGCGGCAGGGAACGAGCAGTACTTC. Its protein product is CASSSAAGNEQYF. The full variable domain, completed using reference TRBV7-9 and TRBJ2-7, is DTGVSQNPRHKITKRGQNVTFRCDPISEHNRLYWYRQTLGQGPEFLTYFQNEAQLEKSRLLSDRFSAERPKGSFSTLEIQRTEQGDSAMYLCASSSAAGNEQYFGPGTRLTVT.

The rearrangement links TRBV28 to TRBJ1-2; D is perhaps TRBD1 (5 bases). CDR1 is MDHEN and CDR2 is SYDVKM in the germline V gene. V lost 5 bases and J 8 bases, leaving 18 bases between the germline ends. The CDR3 extends over 14 amino acids. This chain's CDR3 is CASSPPRVIEGYTF. For the CDR3, the DNA is TGTGCCAGCAGTCCCCCCAGGGTTATAGAGGGCTACACCTTC.

At least ten counts were recorded for this clonotype. This rearrangement joins TRBV12-5 to TRBJ2-2; 7 positions match TRBD2. The V gene end was trimmed by 7 bases and the J gene end by 5 bases; junction bases not matched to a gene: 10. The CDR3 runs to 15 residues. CDR1 and CDR2 (germline): LGHNT, FRNRAP. CDR3 DNA sequence: TGTGCTAGTGTCTTGGGGGGGGAATTGACCGGGGAGCTGTTTTTT. This translates into CASVLGGELTGELFF.

This clonotype was counted many times. The chain links TRBV5-5 to TRBJ1-2; D uncertain. CDR1 is SGHKS and CDR2 is YYEKEE in the germline V gene (reference sequence). The CDR3 is made up of 14 amino acids. V shed 0 bases and J shed 1 base, with 7 bases lying between them. CDR3 sequence: CASSLVVDNYGYTF. The CDR3 coding sequence is TGTGCCAGCAGCTTGGTGGTGGATAACTATGGCTACACCTTC.

DNA for the CDR3: TGCGCCAGCAGCTTGGCAGGAGTTGGAAACACCATATATTTT. Residues: CASSLAGVGNTIYF. J is TRBJ1-3 and V is TRBV5-1; no definite D call. The CDR3 runs to 14 residues. Germline loops: CDR1 SGHRS, CDR2 YFSETQ. The V end was cut by 0 bases, the J end by 3 bases, with 7 bases between.